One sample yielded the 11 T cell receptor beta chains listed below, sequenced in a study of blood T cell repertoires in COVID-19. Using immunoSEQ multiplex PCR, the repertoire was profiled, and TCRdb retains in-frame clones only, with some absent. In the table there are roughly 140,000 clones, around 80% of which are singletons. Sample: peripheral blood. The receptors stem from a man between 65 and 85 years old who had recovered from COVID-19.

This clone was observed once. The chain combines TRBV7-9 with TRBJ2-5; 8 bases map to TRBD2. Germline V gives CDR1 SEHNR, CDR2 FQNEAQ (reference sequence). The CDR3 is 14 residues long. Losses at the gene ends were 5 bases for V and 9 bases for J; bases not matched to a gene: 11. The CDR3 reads CASSEISGTPAQYF. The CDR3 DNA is TGTGCCAGCAGCGAAATTAGCGGGACCCCGGCCCAGTACTTC.

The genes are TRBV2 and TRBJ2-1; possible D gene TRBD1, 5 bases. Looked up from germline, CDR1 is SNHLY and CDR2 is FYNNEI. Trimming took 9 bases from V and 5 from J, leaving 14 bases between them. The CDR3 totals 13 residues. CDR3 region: CASHRRPDNEQFF. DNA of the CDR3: TGTGCCAGTCACAGGCGCCCGGACAATGAGCAGTTCTTC. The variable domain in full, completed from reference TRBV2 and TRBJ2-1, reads EPEVTQTPSHQVTQMGQEVILRCVPISNHLYFYWYRQILGQKVEFLVSFYNNEISEKSEIFDDQFSVERPDGSNFTLKIRSTKLEDSAMYFCASHRRPDNEQFFGPGTRLTVL.

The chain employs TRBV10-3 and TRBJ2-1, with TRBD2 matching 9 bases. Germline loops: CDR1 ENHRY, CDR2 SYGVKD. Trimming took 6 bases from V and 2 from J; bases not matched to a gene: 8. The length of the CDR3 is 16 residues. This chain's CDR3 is CAISQTAGGTYNEQFF. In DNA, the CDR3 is TGTGCCATCAGCCAGACAGCGGGAGGTACCTACAATGAGCAGTTCTTC.

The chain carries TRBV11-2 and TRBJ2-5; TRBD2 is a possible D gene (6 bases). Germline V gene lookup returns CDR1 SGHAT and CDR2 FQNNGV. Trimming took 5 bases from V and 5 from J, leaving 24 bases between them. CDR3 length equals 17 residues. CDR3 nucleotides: TGTGCCAGCAGCCCCCTTGGGGGGACCTTTGGGGGGGAGACCCAGTACTTC. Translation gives CASSPLGGTFGGETQYF.

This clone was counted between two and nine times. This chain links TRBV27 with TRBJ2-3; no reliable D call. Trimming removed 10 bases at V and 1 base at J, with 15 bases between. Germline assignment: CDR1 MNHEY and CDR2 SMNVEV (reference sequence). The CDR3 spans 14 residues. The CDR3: CAIGERSGTDTQYF. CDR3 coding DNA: TGTGCCATCGGAGAGAGATCCGGCACAGATACGCAGTATTTT.

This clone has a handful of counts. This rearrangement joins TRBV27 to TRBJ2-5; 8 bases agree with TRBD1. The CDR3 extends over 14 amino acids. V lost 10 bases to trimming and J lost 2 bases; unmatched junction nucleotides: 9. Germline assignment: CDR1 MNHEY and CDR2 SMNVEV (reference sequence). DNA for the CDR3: TGTGCCACGGCCGACAGGGGACCACAAGAGACCCAGTACTTC. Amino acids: CATADRGPQETQYF.

The CDR3 spells CASPLQEVPDTQYF. The CDR3 DNA follows: TGCGCCAGCCCGCTCCAAGAGGTCCCAGATACGCAGTATTTT. The chain is built from TRBV5-1 and TRBJ2-3; D call uncertain. The germline gives CDR1 SGHRS, CDR2 YFSETQ. The V gene lost 7 bases and the J gene lost 4 bases, with 16 bases spanning the gap. The CDR3 consists of 14 residues.

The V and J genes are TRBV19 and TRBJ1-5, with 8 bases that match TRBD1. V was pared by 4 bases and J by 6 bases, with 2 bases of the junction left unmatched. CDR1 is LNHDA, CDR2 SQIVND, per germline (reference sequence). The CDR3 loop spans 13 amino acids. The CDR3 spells CASSNRGIQPQHF. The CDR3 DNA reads TGTGCCAGTAGTAACAGGGGGATTCAGCCCCAGCATTTT.

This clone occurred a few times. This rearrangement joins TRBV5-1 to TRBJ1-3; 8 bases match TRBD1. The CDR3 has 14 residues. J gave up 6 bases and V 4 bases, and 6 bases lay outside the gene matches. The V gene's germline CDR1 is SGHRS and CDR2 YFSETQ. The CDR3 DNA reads TGCGCCAGCAGCCTGACAGGGGATCTAAACACCATATATTTT. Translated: CASSLTGDLNTIYF.

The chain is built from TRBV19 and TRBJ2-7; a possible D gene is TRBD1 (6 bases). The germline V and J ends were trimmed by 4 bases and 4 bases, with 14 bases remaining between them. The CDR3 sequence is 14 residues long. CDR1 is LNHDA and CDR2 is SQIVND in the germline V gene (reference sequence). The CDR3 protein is CASSRNRAPYEQYF. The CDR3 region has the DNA TGTGCCAGTAGTAGAAACAGGGCGCCGTACGAGCAGTACTTC.

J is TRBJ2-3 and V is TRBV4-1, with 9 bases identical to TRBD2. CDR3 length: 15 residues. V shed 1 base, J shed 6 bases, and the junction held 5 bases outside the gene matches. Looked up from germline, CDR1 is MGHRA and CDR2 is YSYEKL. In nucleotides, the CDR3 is TGCGCCAGCAGCCAAGTCGCGGGAGGGGGCGATACGCAGTATTTT. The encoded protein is CASSQVAGGGDTQYF.